The 28 T cell receptor beta chains listed next were all sequenced from one sample in a study of blood T cell repertoires in COVID-19. Data came from immunoSEQ multiplex PCR; TCRdb stores just in-frame clones and leaves some out. This sample carries some 260,000 clones, under 90% of them seen once, and the ten largest clones take less than 4%. Source material: peripheral blood. The receptor set was obtained from a woman between 18 and 30 years old with acute or convalescent COVID-19.

The CDR3 sequence is CASSLFPDNNSPLHF. The CDR3 DNA follows: TGTGCCAGCAGTTTATTCCCAGACAATAATTCACCCCTCCACTTT. The rearrangement uses TRBV27 and TRBJ1-6; D gene unclear. Germline CDR1 reads MNHEY; CDR2 reads SMNVEV (reference sequence). Trimming cost V 1 base and J 5 bases, with 9 bases left between them. CDR3 length: 15 residues.

The chain links TRBV24-1 to TRBJ1-2, with D possibly being TRBD1 (5 bases). Germline CDR1 KGHDR, CDR2 SFDVKD. There are 14 residues in the CDR3. V lost 4 bases and J lost 3, with 11 bases in between. As DNA, the CDR3 is TGTGCCACCAGTGACTATGGGGGGGACTATGGCTACACCTTC. As protein: CATSDYGGDYGYTF.

The CDR3 loop is CASMRGPGDQPQHF. The CDR3 DNA reads as TGTGCCAGCATGAGGGGGCCGGGGGATCAGCCCCAGCATTTT. The chain recombines TRBV2 with TRBJ1-5; the match to TRBD1 covers 7 bases. The length of the CDR3 is 14 residues. Germline CDR1 SNHLY, CDR2 FYNNEI. Trimming cost V 7 bases and J 5 bases; bases outside gene matches: 8.

The V and J genes are TRBV27 and TRBJ2-7; 8 nucleotides agree with TRBD1. The CDR3 has 17 residues. Germline V gene data show CDR1 as MNHEY and CDR2 as SMNVEV (reference sequence). Trimming took 2 bases from V and 0 from J; bases not matched to a gene: 9. The CDR3 DNA follows: TGTGCCAGCAGTTTAAAAGACCCGGGACAGGCCTCCTACGAGCAGTACTTC. Its translation is CASSLKDPGQASYEQYF.

V usage is TRBV7-9 and J usage is TRBJ1-3; the match to TRBD1 covers 9 bases. The CDR3 contains 17 residues. V lost 3 bases, J lost 2 bases, and 8 bases stayed unmatched. CDR1 SEHNR and CDR2 FQNEAQ come from the germline V gene (reference sequence). The CDR3 DNA reads TGTGCCAGCAGCTTGGGACAGGGTGCCCCTCCTGGAAACACCATATATTTT. As protein: CASSLGQGAPPGNTIYF. Full variable domain (outside the CDR3, taken from reference TRBV7-9 and TRBJ1-3): DTGVSQNPRHKITKRGQNVTFRCDPISEHNRLYWYRQTLGQGPEFLTYFQNEAQLEKSRLLSDRFSAERPKGSFSTLEIQRTEQGDSAMYLCASSLGQGAPPGNTIYFGEGSWLTVV.

The CDR3: CASSNTGSVDGYTF. The CDR3 nucleotides read TGTGCCAGCAGTAACACAGGGTCGGTCGATGGCTACACCTTC. V gene TRBV6-5 combines with J gene TRBJ1-2; D is possibly TRBD1 (6 bases). The CDR3 totals 14 residues. Germline-derived CDR1 and CDR2 are MNHEY and SVGAGI. V lost 5 bases, J lost 6 bases, and 16 bases lay in between.

A few counts support this clone. The CDR3 coding sequence is TGTGCCAGTAGTATGGGGACCACCCGGGGGGAAAAACTGTTTTTT. Encoded protein: CASSMGTTRGEKLFF. The chain links TRBV19 to TRBJ1-4; a possible D gene is TRBD1 (5 bases). With 3 bases removed from V and 8 bases from J, the gap between germline ends came to 16 bases. CDR3 length: 15 residues. Germline CDR1 reads LNHDA; CDR2 reads SQIVND (reference sequence).

V is TRBV5-1 and J is TRBJ2-3, with 7 bases aligning to TRBD1. The CDR3 runs to 15 residues. J lost 1 base, V lost 4 bases, and 6 bases had no gene match. Germline V gives CDR1 SGHRS, CDR2 YFSETQ. CDR3 amino acids: CASSAGTAGTDTQYF. The CDR3 DNA is TGCGCCAGCAGCGCCGGGACAGCCGGCACAGATACGCAGTATTTT.

V usage is TRBV10-1 and J usage is TRBJ2-2; the match to TRBD2 covers 8 bases. Germline V gives CDR1 WNHNN, CDR2 SYGVQD (reference sequence). J gave up 5 bases and V 3 bases, and 8 bases lay outside the gene matches. The CDR3 is made up of 16 amino acids. The CDR3 loop reads CASSEASGRGTGELFF. DNA for the CDR3: TGCGCCAGCAGTGAAGCAAGCGGGAGAGGGACCGGGGAGCTGTTTTTT.

The genes are TRBV18 and TRBJ2-2; 7 positions match TRBD1. CDR1 is KGHSH, CDR2 LQKENI, per germline. J lost 2 bases, V lost 3 bases, and 18 bases had no gene match. There are 20 residues in the CDR3. CDR3 DNA sequence: TGTGCCAGCTCACCTAACTGGGACAGACTGCTTCAAGCCAACACCGGGGAGCTGTTTTTT. It specifies CASSPNWDRLLQANTGELFF.

This chain links TRBV4-1 with TRBJ2-3; D perhaps matches TRBD2 (6 bases). V lost 4 bases, J lost 2 bases, and 19 bases lay in between. Per germline, CDR1 MGHRA and CDR2 YSYEKL. The CDR3 covers 17 residues. The CDR3 protein is CASSPSLDGSFTDTQYF. Written as DNA, the CDR3 is TGCGCCAGCAGCCCCAGTTTGGACGGGAGCTTCACAGATACGCAGTATTTT.

The chain combines TRBV10-3 with TRBJ2-7, with TRBD2 as a possible D gene (6 bases). The V end lost 3 bases, the J end lost 5 bases, and 17 bases lay between the germline ends. The CDR3 covers 15 residues. Germline V lookup: CDR1 ENHRY, CDR2 SYGVKD. CDR3 region: CAISDAPVSSDEQYF. As DNA, the CDR3 is TGTGCCATCAGTGATGCCCCCGTGTCTAGCGACGAGCAGTACTTC.

V is TRBV6-6 and J is TRBJ2-2; D perhaps matches TRBD2 (5 bases). V was cut by 6 bases and J by 1 base, with 9 bases left in between. The CDR3 has 14 amino acids. Germline V gives CDR1 MNHNY, CDR2 SVGAGI (reference sequence). The chain's CDR3 is CASSRSGNTGELFF. CDR3 in DNA: TGTGCCAGCAGCCGGAGCGGGAACACCGGGGAGCTGTTTTTT.

V usage is TRBV30 and J usage is TRBJ1-6; the match to TRBD1 covers 11 bases. CDR1 and CDR2 from the germline V gene are GTSNPN and SVGIG (reference sequence). This CDR3 region has 18 residues. With V trimmed by 4 bases and J by 0 bases, 8 bases remained unmatched. DNA of the CDR3: TGTGCCTGGACCTCGGGACAGGGGGTTCTCTCCTATAATTCACCCCTCCACTTT. Its translation is CAWTSGQGVLSYNSPLHF.

V gene TRBV19 combines with J gene TRBJ1-2, with D possibly TRBD1 on 6 matching bases. The germline gives CDR1 LNHDA, CDR2 SQIVND (reference sequence). This CDR3 has 14 amino acids. V was pared by 2 bases and J by 8 bases, with 15 bases between. The CDR3 sequence is CASSIMQGNGGYTF. For the CDR3, the DNA is TGTGCCAGTAGTATAATGCAGGGGAACGGCGGCTACACCTTC.

This clone has only a few counts. The chain links TRBV2 to TRBJ2-3; possible D gene TRBD2, 6 bases. Between the trimmed V and J ends, which lost 0 bases and 3 bases, there was a span of 25 bases. Germline CDR1 and CDR2: SNHLY and FYNNEI. This CDR3 is built from 20 residues. Written as DNA, the CDR3 is TGTGCCAGCAGTGAAGCGCTTCCGGGTTTTTGGGGGGTGAGGACAGATACGCAGTATTTT. Its translation is CASSEALPGFWGVRTDTQYF.

The V and J genes are TRBV4-3 and TRBJ2-5, with 9 bases that match TRBD2. Germline V CDR1 and CDR2: LGHNA, YSLEER. V lost 1 base and J lost 2; bases outside the gene matches: 8. The length of the CDR3 is 17 residues. This CDR3 reads CASSQGSGLAGQETQYF. CDR3 nucleotide sequence: TGCGCCAGCAGCCAAGGGAGCGGTCTAGCGGGACAAGAGACCCAGTACTTC.

V gene TRBV28 combines with J gene TRBJ2-7, with D possibly being TRBD2 (6 bases). Trimming cost V 7 bases and J 1 base, with 14 bases left between them. The germline CDR1 and CDR2 sequences are MDHEN and SYDVKM. This CDR3 region has 14 residues. The CDR3, as DNA: TGTGCCAGCACGTCGGTAGCGGTATCCTACGAGCAGTACTTC. It encodes CASTSVAVSYEQYF. Based on the CDR3 plus reference TRBV28 and TRBJ2-7, the full variable domain is DVKVTQSSRYLVKRTGEKVFLECVQDMDHENMFWYRQDPGLGLRLIYFSYDVKMKEKGDIPEGYSVSREKKERFSLILESASTNQTSMYLCASTSVAVSYEQYFGPGTRLTVT.

This rearrangement joins TRBV30 to TRBJ1-6, with a weak D call TRBD1 (5 bases). Germline loops: CDR1 GTSNPN, CDR2 SVGIG (reference sequence). V was cut by 4 bases and J by 0 bases, with 13 bases left in between. The CDR3 loop spans 16 amino acids. DNA for the CDR3: TGTGCCTGGAATTCGGACAAGAGCTCCTATAATTCACCCCTCCACTTT. Residues: CAWNSDKSSYNSPLHF.

The genes are TRBV6-1 and TRBJ2-3; D possibly corresponds to TRBD2 (6 bases). This CDR3 has 16 residues. Germline V CDR1 and CDR2: MNHNS, SASEGT. Trimming shortened V by 1 base and J by 6 bases, and 17 bases separated the two germline ends. Here the CDR3 reads CASSEGGTGGWDTQYF. Here the CDR3 DNA reads TGTGCCAGCAGTGAAGGGGGGACCGGAGGGTGGGATACGCAGTATTTT.

The chain links TRBV9 to TRBJ2-1; D not certain. Germline V gives CDR1 SGDLS, CDR2 YYNGEE. V gave up 0 bases and J gave up 9 bases, with 13 bases separating them. The CDR3 has 14 residues. In nucleotides, the CDR3 is TGTGCCAGCAGCGTAGACCCGGGTAGCCCTGAGCAGTTCTTC. It translates to CASSVDPGSPEQFF.

The V and J genes are TRBV7-2 and TRBJ2-7; 9 bases fit TRBD2. This CDR3 comprises 15 residues. Unmatched junction bases numbered 6, after V lost 3 bases and J lost 3 bases. CDR1 and CDR2 (germline): SGHTA, FQGNSA. The CDR3 loop reads CASSFTSGLDYEQYF. In DNA form, the CDR3 reads TGTGCCAGCAGCTTTACTAGCGGGTTAGACTACGAGCAGTACTTC.

This clone was found a few times. The genes are TRBV11-2 and TRBJ2-7; 11 bases match TRBD1. The CDR3 length is 16 residues. The J segment lost 3 bases and the V segment lost 0 bases, leaving 4 bases of the junction unmatched. CDR1 and CDR2 (germline): SGHAT, FQNNGV. The CDR3 DNA is TGTGCCAGCAGCTTAGATCGGGACAGGGGGGACTACGAGCAGTACTTC. It yields the protein CASSLDRDRGDYEQYF.

The gene calls are TRBV7-2 and TRBJ2-7; TRBD1 matches at 8 bases. The germline CDR1 and CDR2 sequences are SGHTA and FQGNSA. The CDR3 covers 18 residues. V lost 3 bases to trimming and J lost 3 bases; unmatched junction nucleotides: 16. The CDR3 DNA reads as TGTGCCAGCAGCTTCCCCCTTCAGGGGGCGTTTCCCCACTACGAGCAGTACTTC. This codes for CASSFPLQGAFPHYEQYF. Drawing the rest from reference TRBV7-2 and TRBJ2-7, the complete variable domain is GAGVSQSPSNKVTEKGKDVELRCDPISGHTALYWYRQSLGQGLEFLIYFQGNSAPDKSGLPSDRFSAERTGGSVSTLTIQRTQQEDSAVYLCASSFPLQGAFPHYEQYFGPGTRLTVT.

The gene calls are TRBV5-1 and TRBJ1-5; TRBD1 agrees at 9 bases. From germline, CDR1 is SGHRS and CDR2 YFSETQ. The V gene end was trimmed by 2 bases and the J gene end by 3 bases; junction bases not matched to a gene: 3. CDR3 length equals 15 residues. The CDR3 bases are TGCGCCAGCAGCTTAGGACAGGGGCTCAATCAGCCCCAGCATTTT. Translation gives CASSLGQGLNQPQHF. Using reference TRBV5-1 and TRBJ1-5 for the parts outside the CDR3, the full variable domain is KAGVTQTPRYLIKTRGQQVTLSCSPISGHRSVSWYQQTPGQGLQFLFEYFSETQRNKGNFPGRFSGRQFSNSRSEMNVSTLELGDSALYLCASSLGQGLNQPQHFGDGTRLSIL.

The rearrangement joins TRBV4-1 to TRBJ2-1; TRBD1 matches 7 bases. V dropped 3 bases and J dropped 4; count of bases not matched to a gene: 6. The CDR3 length is 15 residues. The germline gives CDR1 MGHRA, CDR2 YSYEKL. DNA of the CDR3: TGCGCCAGCAGCCAGACAGGGCTGGCGTACAATGAGCAGTTCTTC. This sequence encodes CASSQTGLAYNEQFF.

J is TRBJ1-2 and V is TRBV3-1 (or the pseudogene TRBV3-2), with D possibly being TRBD1 (6 bases). Germline loops: CDR1 LGHDT, CDR2 YNNKEL (reference sequence). V gave up 4 bases and J gave up 6 bases, with 15 bases separating them. The CDR3 length is 14 residues. DNA of the CDR3: TGTGCCAGCAGCCTCATACAGGGAGTACATGGCTACACCTTC. This encodes CASSLIQGVHGYTF.

V usage is TRBV14 and J usage is TRBJ2-7; D ambiguous. V was trimmed by 0 bases and J by 2 bases, leaving 11 bases between them. There are 15 residues in the CDR3. Germline V gene data show CDR1 as SGHDN and CDR2 as FVKESK. CDR3 amino acids: CASSQDIGGPYEQYF. Written as DNA, the CDR3 is TGTGCCAGCAGCCAAGATATAGGCGGCCCCTACGAGCAGTACTTC.